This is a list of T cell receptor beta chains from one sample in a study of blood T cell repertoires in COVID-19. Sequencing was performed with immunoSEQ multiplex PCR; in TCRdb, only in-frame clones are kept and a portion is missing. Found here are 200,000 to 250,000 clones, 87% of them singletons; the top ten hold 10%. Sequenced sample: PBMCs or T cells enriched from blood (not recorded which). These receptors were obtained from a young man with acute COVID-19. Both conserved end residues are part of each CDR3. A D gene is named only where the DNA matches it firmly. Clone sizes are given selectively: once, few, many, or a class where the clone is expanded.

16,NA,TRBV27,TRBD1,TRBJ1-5,TGTGCCAGCAGTTTATGGGGACAGATAGGCAATCAGCCCCAGCATTTT,CASSLWGQIGNQPQHF
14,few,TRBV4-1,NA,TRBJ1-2,TGCGCCAGCAGCCAAGGGAGTGATAACTATGGCTACACCTTC,CASSQGSDNYGYTF
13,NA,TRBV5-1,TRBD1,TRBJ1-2,TGCGCCAGCAGCTTAGGAGGACAGGGGGAACACACCTTC,CASSLGGQGEHTF
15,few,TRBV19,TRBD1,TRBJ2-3,TGTGCCAGTAGTATAGGCGGACAGGGTCGATATACGCAGTATTTT,CASSIGGQGRYTQYF
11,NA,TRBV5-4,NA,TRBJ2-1,TGTGCCAGCGGAGTAGCCCCTGAGCAGTTCTTC,CASGVAPEQFF
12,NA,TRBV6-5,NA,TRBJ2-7,TGTGCCAGCAGTTTAAAAGGGGACGAGCAGTACTTC,CASSLKGDEQYF
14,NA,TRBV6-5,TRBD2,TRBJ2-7,TGTGCCAGCAGACTAGGACTAGCGGTGGGGGAGCAGTACTTC,CASRLGLAVGEQYF
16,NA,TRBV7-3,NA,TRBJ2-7,TGTGCCAGCAGCTTAACGTCTTCGGAACGGGGCTACGAGCAGTACTTC,CASSLTSSERGYEQYF
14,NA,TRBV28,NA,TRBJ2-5,TGTGCCAGCGCAATAGGCGGGAAAGGGGAGACCCAGTACTTC,CASAIGGKGETQYF
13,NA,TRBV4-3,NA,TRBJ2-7,TGCGCCAGCAGCCAAGAGTGGACAAACGAGCAGTACTTC,CASSQEWTNEQYF
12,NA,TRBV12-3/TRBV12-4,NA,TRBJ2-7,TGTGCCAGCAGTCCTAGCTCCTACGAGCAGTACTTC,CASSPSSYEQYF
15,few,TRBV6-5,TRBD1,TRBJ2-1,TGTGCCAGCAGCGTAAGGCAGGGGGATTACAATGAGCAGTTCTTC,CASSVRQGDYNEQFF
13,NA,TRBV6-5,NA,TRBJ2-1,TGTGCCAGCAGCTTGAGGACATACAATGAGCAGTTCTTC,CASSLRTYNEQFF
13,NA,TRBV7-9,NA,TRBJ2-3,TGTGCCAGCAGTCTTGCACCGGGAGCTACGCAGTATTTT,CASSLAPGATQYF
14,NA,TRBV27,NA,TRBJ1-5,TGTGCCAGCAGTTTATCGAGAGGCAATCAGCCCCAGCATTTT,CASSLSRGNQPQHF
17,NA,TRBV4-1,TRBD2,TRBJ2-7,TGCGCCAGCAGCCAGAGACAGGGACTAGCGGAAGATTACGAGCAGTACTTC,CASSQRQGLAEDYEQYF
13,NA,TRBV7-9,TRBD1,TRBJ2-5,TGTGCCAGCAGCTTAACAGGGGGAGAGACCCAGTACTTC,CASSLTGGETQYF
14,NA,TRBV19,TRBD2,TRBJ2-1,TGTGCCAGTAGCGAACCTAGCGGGAGGGCCGAGCAGTTCTTC,CASSEPSGRAEQFF
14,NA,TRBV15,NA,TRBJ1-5,TGTGCCACCAGCAGGACAGAAGGGTATCAGCCCCAGCATTTT,CATSRTEGYQPQHF
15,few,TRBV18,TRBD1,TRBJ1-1,TGTGCCAGCTCACCATTAGGGCAGGGGGGCACTGAAGCTTTCTTT,CASSPLGQGGTEAFF
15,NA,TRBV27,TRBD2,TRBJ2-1,TGTGCCAGCAGTCCCGGGACTAGCGGTTACAATGAGCAGTTCTTC,CASSPGTSGYNEQFF
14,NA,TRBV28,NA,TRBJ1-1,TGTGCCAGCATGGTGAGAAACTTGAACACTGAAGCTTTCTTT,CASMVRNLNTEAFF
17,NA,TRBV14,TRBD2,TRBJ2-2,TGTGCCAGCAGCCGGCTGACTAGCGGGAGAGGTGTAGGGGAGCTGTTTTTT,CASSRLTSGRGVGELFF
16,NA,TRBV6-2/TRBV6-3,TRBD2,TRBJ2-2,TGTGCCAGCAGGCCTCGTGGCGGGAGAGACACCGGGGAGCTGTTTTTT,CASRPRGGRDTGELFF
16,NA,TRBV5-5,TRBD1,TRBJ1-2,TGTGCCAGCAGCTCGCCGAACAGGGGGCAAGGCTATGGCTACACCTTC,CASSSPNRGQGYGYTF
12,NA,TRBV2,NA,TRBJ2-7,TGTGCCAGCAGGGACGACGACAGCGAGCAGTACTTC,CASRDDDSEQYF
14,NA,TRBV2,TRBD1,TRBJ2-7,TGTGCCAGCAGTGATCAGGGACAGGAAATTGAGCAGTACTTC,CASSDQGQEIEQYF
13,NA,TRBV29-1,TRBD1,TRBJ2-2,TGCAGCGGGGGGACAGCGAACACCGGGGAGCTGTTTTTT,CSGGTANTGELFF
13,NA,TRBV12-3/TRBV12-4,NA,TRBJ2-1,TGTGCCAGCAGGGGGGCCTCCAAAAATGAGCAGTTCTTC,CASRGASKNEQFF
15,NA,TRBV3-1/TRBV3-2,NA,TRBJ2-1,TGTGCCAGCAGCCAAGACCCTGGACTCTACAATGAGCAGTTCTTC,CASSQDPGLYNEQFF
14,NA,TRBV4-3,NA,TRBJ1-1,TGCGCCAGCAGCCAAGATGGCTCTGCTGATGAAGCTTTCTTT,CASSQDGSADEAFF
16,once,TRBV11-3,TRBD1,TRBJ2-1,TGTGCCAGCAGCTTAGGGGACAGACCTATCTACAATGAGCAGTTCTTC,CASSLGDRPIYNEQFF
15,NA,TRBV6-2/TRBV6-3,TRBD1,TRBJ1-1,TGTGCCAGCAGGCCTTACGGGACAGGGAACACTGAAGCTTTCTTT,CASRPYGTGNTEAFF
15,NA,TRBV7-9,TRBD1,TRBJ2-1,TGTGCCAGCAGCTTAGCCGGACAGGAGTACAATGAGCAGTTCTTC,CASSLAGQEYNEQFF
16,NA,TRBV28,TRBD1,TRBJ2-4,TGTGCCAGCAGTGTTAACAGGGGGCAGGCCAAAAACATTCAGTACTTC,CASSVNRGQAKNIQYF
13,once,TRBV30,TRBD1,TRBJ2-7,TGTGCCTGGAGCGTGGGACAGGGCTACGAGCAGTACTTC,CAWSVGQGYEQYF
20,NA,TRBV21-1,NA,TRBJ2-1,TGTGCCAGCAGCAAATCGTCCCCGGTCCCTCTCTTGAGCTCCTACAATGAGCAGTTCTTC,CASSKSSPVPLLSSYNEQFF
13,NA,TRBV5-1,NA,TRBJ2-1,TGCGCCAGCACCAAGGGAGGGGGAGGAGAGCAGTTCTTC,CASTKGGGGEQFF
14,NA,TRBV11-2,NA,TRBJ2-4,TGTGCCAGCAGCCCGGGACTAGCCAAAAACATTCAGTACTTC,CASSPGLAKNIQYF
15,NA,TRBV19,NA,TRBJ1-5,TGTGCCAGTAGTCCCGTGAGGTTTAGCAATCAGCCCCAGCATTTT,CASSPVRFSNQPQHF
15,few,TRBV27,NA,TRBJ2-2,TGTGCCAGCAGTTATGAAACCGGAGGGACCGGGGAGCTGTTTTTT,CASSYETGGTGELFF
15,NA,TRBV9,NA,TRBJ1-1,TGTGCCAGCAGCGTAGATGGGGGGTTGAACACTGAAGCTTTCTTT,CASSVDGGLNTEAFF
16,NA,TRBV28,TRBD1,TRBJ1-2,TGTGCCAGCAGTTCCCTTAATGGGACAGGGCCCTATGGCTACACCTTC,CASSSLNGTGPYGYTF
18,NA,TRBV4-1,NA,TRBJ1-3,TGCGCCAGCAGCCAAGTGATCGGGGTTCCAGGTTCTGGAAACACCATATATTTT,CASSQVIGVPGSGNTIYF
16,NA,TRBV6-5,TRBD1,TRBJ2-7,TGTGCCAGCAGTTACTCTTCCGGGACAGGGTCGTACGAGCAGTACTTC,CASSYSSGTGSYEQYF
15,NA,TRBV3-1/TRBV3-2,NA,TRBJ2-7,TGTGCCAGCAGCCCGACGAAGACTAGTCCGGACGAGCAGTACTTC,CASSPTKTSPDEQYF
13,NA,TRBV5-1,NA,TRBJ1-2,TGCGCCAGCAACAGGGACATCTCCTATGGCTACACCTTC,CASNRDISYGYTF
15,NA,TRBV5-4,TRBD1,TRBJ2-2,TGTGCCAGCAGCCGCCCGGGACAGTTAACCGGGGAGCTGTTTTTT,CASSRPGQLTGELFF
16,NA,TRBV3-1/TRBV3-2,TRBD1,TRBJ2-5,TGTGCCAGCAGCCAAAACCGGGGACAGATTAAAGAGACCCAGTACTTC,CASSQNRGQIKETQYF
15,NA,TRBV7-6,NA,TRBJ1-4,TGTGCCAGCAGCCGCACAGGGTTCATTAATGAAAAACTGTTTTTT,CASSRTGFINEKLFF
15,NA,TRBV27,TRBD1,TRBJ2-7,TGTGCCAGCAGTTTATCGGGACAGGGGCTCTACGAGCAGTACTTC,CASSLSGQGLYEQYF
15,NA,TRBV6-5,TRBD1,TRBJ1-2,TGTGCCAGCAGTTACTCGAACAGGGGGGACTATGGCTACACCTTC,CASSYSNRGDYGYTF
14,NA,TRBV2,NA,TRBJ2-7,TGTGCCAGCAGTCCTCCGGGGGATCTCTACGAGCAGTACTTC,CASSPPGDLYEQYF
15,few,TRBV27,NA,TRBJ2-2,TGTGCCAGCAGTTTCCGTAGACAGAACACCGGGGAGCTGTTTTTT,CASSFRRQNTGELFF
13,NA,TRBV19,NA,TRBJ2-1,TGTGCCAGTAGTAACGGACTGCACAATGAGCAGTTCTTC,CASSNGLHNEQFF
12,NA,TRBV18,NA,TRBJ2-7,TGTGCCAGCTCACACAGGGTTTACGAGCAGTACTTC,CASSHRVYEQYF
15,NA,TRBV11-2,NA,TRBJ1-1,TGTGCCAGCAGCTTAGAGCGTGCAATGAACACTGAAGCTTTCTTT,CASSLERAMNTEAFF
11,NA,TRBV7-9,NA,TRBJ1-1,TGTGCCAGCAGCTTAACAGGCGAAGCTTTCTTT,CASSLTGEAFF